The 25 T cell receptor beta chains below were found in one sample sequenced in a study of cytomegalovirus exposure and HLA in healthy donors. With 60 Vbeta and 13 Jbeta primers, the PCR was carried out. Only in-frame clones appear in the TCRdb table, and some are missing; sequencing was by immunoSEQ multiplex PCR. The profile shows 140,000 to 150,000 clones, roughly 80% of them singletons. Specimen: PBMCs. The receptors here all came from a male donor in good health and CMV-seronegative.

The chain combines TRBV5-3 with TRBJ1-1; TRBD1 matches 8 bases. TRBV5-3 has ORF status, its function being uncertain. J gave up 5 bases and V 3 bases, and 6 bases lay outside the gene matches. CDR3 length: 14 amino acids. The chain's CDR3 is CARSYTGGGTEAFF. The CDR3 DNA sequence: TGTGCCAGAAGCTACACAGGGGGGGGGACTGAAGCTTTCTTT.

Only a few counts were recorded for this clone. This chain links TRBV14 with TRBJ2-1; 10 nucleotides agree with TRBD1. The CDR3 is made up of 14 amino acids. The V segment lost 4 bases and the J segment 9 bases; nucleotides outside the gene matches: 6. Germline V gives CDR1 SGHDN, CDR2 FVKESK. The CDR3 DNA follows: TGTGCCAGCAGCCCAGACAGGGGGCTGGGTGAGCAGTTCTTC. As protein: CASSPDRGLGEQFF.

This clone was counted a single time. The V and J genes are TRBV6-6 and TRBJ2-3; 7 nucleotides match TRBD1. Germline V gene lookup returns CDR1 MNHNY and CDR2 SVGAGI (reference sequence). The CDR3 spans 13 residues. The junction had 3 bases not matched to a gene; V was cut back by 6 bases and J by 3 bases. The DNA for the CDR3 is TGTGCCAGCAGCGCAGGGGGAACAGATACGCAGTATTTT. Protein product: CASSAGGTDTQYF.

CDR3 sequence: CASSSMTDTNTGELFF. CDR3 in DNA: TGTGCCAGCAGCTCCATGACAGACACGAACACCGGGGAGCTGTTTTTT. V is TRBV7-3 and J is TRBJ2-2, with a tentative D call TRBD1 (5 bases). V was shortened by 4 bases and J by 0 bases, with 12 bases between the two germline ends. Germline CDR1 reads SGHTA; CDR2 reads FQGTGA. The CDR3 extends over 16 amino acids.

The chain joins TRBV10-3 to TRBJ1-5; D not resolved. CDR3 length equals 15 residues. V was clipped by 6 bases and J by 2 bases, with 14 bases between them. In germline, CDR1 is ENHRY, CDR2 SYGVKD. As DNA, the CDR3 is TGTGCCATCAGCGCGGGGTGGGCGGGCAATCAGCCCCAGCATTTT. Protein sequence: CAISAGWAGNQPQHF.

This clone was detected a few times. This rearrangement joins TRBV7-2 to TRBJ2-1; D call uncertain. Germline V gene data show CDR1 as SGHTA and CDR2 as FQGNSA. Trimming took off 4 bases at V and 4 bases at J, with 5 bases between the two ends. The CDR3 is 12 residues long. The CDR3 here is CASSSRYNEQFF. CDR3 bases: TGTGCCAGCAGCTCGAGATACAATGAGCAGTTCTTC.

The chain links TRBV21-1 to TRBJ2-3; the D call of TRBD1 is as the table states it, not checked on the DNA. TRBV21-1 represents a pseudogene. This CDR3 comprises 16 residues. Written as DNA, the CDR3 is TGTGCCAGCAGCCCATGCCGGACAGGGACGGCAGATACGCAGTATTTT. It encodes CASSPCRTGTADTQYF.

This chain joins TRBV7-2 and TRBJ1-2, with TRBD1 matching over 7 bases. After removal of 5 bases from V and 3 bases from J, the junction contained 3 bases not matched to a gene. CDR1 is SGHTA, CDR2 FQGNSA, per germline. This CDR3 is 13 amino acids long. The DNA of the CDR3 is TGTGCCAGCAGCCTAGACAGGGACTATGGCTACACCTTC. Protein: CASSLDRDYGYTF.

The chain links TRBV7-9 to TRBJ1-1, with unresolved D. This CDR3 has 15 residues. V lost 1 base, J lost 5 bases, and 14 bases lay in between. CDR1 is SEHNR and CDR2 is FQNEAQ in the germline V gene (reference sequence). CDR3 in DNA: TGTGCCAGCAGCTTAGTTCCGAGGGTTGGTACTGAAGCTTTCTTT. Its translation: CASSLVPRVGTEAFF.

The chain recombines TRBV9 with TRBJ2-5; D is perhaps TRBD1 (5 bases). The CDR3 is 16 residues long. The germline gives CDR1 SGDLS, CDR2 YYNGEE. Trimming removed 0 bases from V and 0 bases from J, with 12 bases in between. The CDR3 spells CASSVVPDSYQETQYF. Here the CDR3 DNA reads TGTGCCAGCAGCGTAGTTCCTGACAGCTACCAAGAGACCCAGTACTTC.

This clone occurred once. The chain couples TRBV5-1 to TRBJ2-3; a weak D match, TRBD2 (7 bases). This CDR3 is 14 amino acids long. The germline V gene encodes CDR1 SGHRS and CDR2 YFSETQ. V shed 4 bases and J shed 2 bases, with 11 bases lying between them. The CDR3 DNA sequence: TGCGCCAGCAGCCCGCGGGGGCCCACAGATACGCAGTATTTT. This gives the protein CASSPRGPTDTQYF.

This clone turned up a few times. This chain joins TRBV9 and TRBJ2-2; 10 bases fit TRBD1. The trim removed 1 base at V and 4 bases at J, leaving 1 base unmatched. Germline CDR1 is SGDLS and CDR2 is YYNGEE. The CDR3 has 15 amino acids. CDR3 sequence: CASSVRDRGTGELFF. The CDR3 DNA is TGTGCCAGCAGCGTAAGGGACAGGGGCACCGGGGAGCTGTTTTTT. Based on the CDR3 plus reference TRBV9 and TRBJ2-2, the full variable domain is DSGVTQTPKHLITATGQRVTLRCSPRSGDLSVYWYQQSLDQGLQFLIQYYNGEERAKGNILERFSAQQFPDLHSELNLSSLELGDSALYFCASSVRDRGTGELFFGEGSRLTVL.

The chain carries TRBV11-1 and TRBJ1-1; D is uncertain. V lost 0 bases, J lost 6 bases, and 11 bases lay in between. Germline-derived CDR1 and CDR2 are SGHAT and FQDESV (reference sequence). The CDR3 sequence is 14 residues long. The DNA for the CDR3 is TGTGCCAGCAGCTTAGCCCCCTATAGCGCTGAAGCTTTCTTT. This sequence encodes CASSLAPYSAEAFF.

The chain's CDR3 is CASSQVDSIYEQYF. The DNA for the CDR3 is TGCGCCAGCAGCCAAGTGGACTCGATCTACGAGCAGTACTTC. The chain is built from TRBV4-1 and TRBJ2-7; perhaps TRBD2 as D (5 bases). Per the germline V gene, CDR1 is MGHRA and CDR2 is YSYEKL. The V gene lost 1 base and the J gene lost 3 bases, with 10 bases spanning the gap. The CDR3 spans 14 residues.

The chain is built from TRBV13 and TRBJ2-2; D unresolved. V shed 2 bases and J shed 7 bases, with 11 bases lying between them. The CDR3 contains 14 residues. Per germline, CDR1 PRHDT and CDR2 FYEKMQ (reference sequence). As DNA, the CDR3 is TGTGCCAGCAGCTTAAGTCGCGTGTACGGGGAGCTGTTTTTT. This sequence encodes CASSLSRVYGELFF.

V and J are TRBV12-5 and TRBJ2-6; D is undetermined. Germline CDR1 LGHNT, CDR2 FRNRAP. V lost 1 base and J lost 2, with 9 bases in between. This CDR3 has 16 residues. CDR3 in amino acids: CASGLALPAGANVLTF. The CDR3, as DNA: TGTGCTAGTGGTTTGGCTCTCCCCGCTGGGGCCAACGTCCTGACTTTC.

This chain links TRBV7-6 with TRBJ2-1; 10 nucleotides line up with TRBD2. Germline trimming cut 8 bases from V and 6 bases from J; bases unmatched to any gene: 10. CDR3 length: 15 residues. CDR1 SGHVS and CDR2 FNYEAQ come from the germline V gene. The CDR3 nucleotides are TGTGCCAGCGGGTTAGCGGGAGGTGGAATCAATGAGCAGTTCTTC. Translated, it gives CASGLAGGGINEQFF.

The rearrangement uses TRBV28 and TRBJ2-2; TRBD2 aligns across 15 bases. This CDR3 spans 21 amino acids. The V gene's germline CDR1 is MDHEN and CDR2 SYDVKM. Unmatched junction bases numbered 13, after V lost 5 bases and J lost 0 bases. CDR3 DNA sequence: TGTGCCAGCAGTACTAATATACCGGGACTAGCGGGGGGACCGAACACCGGGGAGCTGTTTTTT. Its translation: CASSTNIPGLAGGPNTGELFF.

The J gene is TRBJ2-7, the V gene TRBV5-1, with 9 positions matching TRBD1. V gave up 0 bases and J gave up 1 base; unmatched junction bases: 5. This CDR3 comprises 16 residues. Germline V CDR1 and CDR2: SGHRS, YFSETQ. The DNA for the CDR3 is TGCGCCAGCAGCTTGGCCACAGGGGGCGGGTCCTACGAGCAGTACTTC. It translates to CASSLATGGGSYEQYF.

J is TRBJ1-4 and V is TRBV9; TRBD1 is a possible D gene (6 bases). Germline lookup yields CDR1 SGDLS and CDR2 YYNGEE. There are 14 residues in the CDR3. V was trimmed by 4 bases and J by 0 bases, leaving 7 bases between them. CDR3 in amino acids: CASSRTATNEKLFF. The CDR3 DNA reads as TGTGCCAGCAGCCGGACAGCAACTAATGAAAAACTGTTTTTT. The entire variable domain, with the rest obtained from reference TRBV9 and TRBJ1-4, is as follows: DSGVTQTPKHLITATGQRVTLRCSPRSGDLSVYWYQQSLDQGLQFLIQYYNGEERAKGNILERFSAQQFPDLHSELNLSSLELGDSALYFCASSRTATNEKLFFGSGTQLSVL.

The rearrangement uses TRBV11-2 and TRBJ2-7, with D possibly TRBD2 on 6 matching bases. Trimming took off 6 bases at V and 3 bases at J, with 21 bases between the two ends. The V gene's germline CDR1 is SGHAT and CDR2 FQNNGV. This CDR3 spans 16 amino acids. CDR3 residues: CASRTPRGSGVYEQYF. For the CDR3, the DNA is TGTGCCAGCAGGACCCCCCGGGGTAGCGGCGTCTACGAGCAGTACTTC.

This clone was detected only once. The CDR3 nucleotides are TGTGCCAGCAGCTTGGGACAGGGGGCAGACATTCAGTACTTC. This gives the protein CASSLGQGADIQYF. The gene calls are TRBV7-9 and TRBJ2-4; 12 positions agree with TRBD1. Germline-derived CDR1 and CDR2 are SEHNR and FQNEAQ (reference sequence). CDR3 size: 14 residues. The V and J ends lost 3 bases and 8 bases, in that order; junction bases with no gene match: 2. Combining the CDR3 with reference TRBV7-9 and TRBJ2-4 gives the whole variable domain DTGVSQNPRHKITKRGQNVTFRCDPISEHNRLYWYRQTLGQGPEFLTYFQNEAQLEKSRLLSDRFSAERPKGSFSTLEIQRTEQGDSAMYLCASSLGQGADIQYFGAGTRLSVL.

This clone was picked up one time. The V gene is TRBV19, the J gene TRBJ1-2; D call uncertain. This CDR3 is 11 amino acids long. V was cut by 9 bases and J by 5 bases, with 10 bases left in between. Germline CDR1 reads LNHDA; CDR2 reads SQIVND (reference sequence). The CDR3 region is CASGSMYGYTF. The CDR3 region has the DNA TGTGCCAGCGGGAGTATGTATGGCTACACCTTC.

This chain joins TRBV5-1 and TRBJ2-3; 9 bases fit TRBD2. CDR3 length: 15 amino acids. V trimming: 4 bases; J trimming: 3 bases; junction bases outside the gene matches: 6. Germline values: CDR1 SGHRS, CDR2 YFSETQ. The CDR3 region is CASSPQRGATDTQYF. Written as DNA, the CDR3 is TGCGCCAGCAGCCCTCAGCGGGGGGCTACAGATACGCAGTATTTT.

This rearrangement joins TRBV6-1 to TRBJ1-2, with 7 bases lining up with TRBD1. The V gene's germline CDR1 is MNHNS and CDR2 SASEGT. The CDR3 sequence is 15 residues long. V shed 2 bases, J shed 8 bases, and the junction held 11 bases outside the gene matches. The CDR3 here is CASSEMNDRVRGYTF. DNA for the CDR3: TGTGCCAGCAGTGAAATGAACGACAGGGTGCGAGGCTACACCTTC.